These 32 T cell receptor beta chains were all obtained from the same sample, sequenced in a study of response to subunit inactivated influenza vaccine. MiXCR was run by TCRdb on the RT-PCR reads, yielding one entry per CDR3 protein. Here the sample spans about 160,000 distinct CDR3 sequences, roughly a tenth being singletons. This specimen consisted of non-naive T cells sorted from PBMCs, obtained roughly 6 weeks after vaccination. These receptors were collected from a man aged 50-59 years who received an inactivated influenza vaccine.

This clonotype was detected ten times or more. CDR3 DNA sequence: TGTGCCAGCAGCGTATCACAGGGTGCGACCGGGGAGCTGTTTTTT. Encoded protein: CASSVSQGATGELFF. This rearrangement joins TRBV9 to TRBJ2-2; tentatively, D is TRBD1 (6 bases). The CDR3 loop spans 15 amino acids. The germline CDR1 and CDR2 sequences are SGDLS and YYNGEE. V was trimmed by 1 base and J by 5 bases, leaving 12 bases between them. The complete variable domain, with remaining parts taken from reference TRBV9 and TRBJ2-2, reads DSGVTQTPKHLITATGQRVTLRCSPRSGDLSVYWYQQSLDQGLQFLIQYYNGEERAKGNILERFSAQQFPDLHSELNLSSLELGDSALYFCASSVSQGATGELFFGEGSRLTVL.

This clonotype was seen a handful of times. The chain couples TRBV18 to TRBJ1-2; D gene unclear. The ends were cut back, 3 bases at V and 0 bases at J, with 8 bases in the middle. The V gene's germline CDR1 is KGHSH and CDR2 LQKENI. This CDR3 comprises 14 residues. CDR3 in DNA: TGTGCCAGCTCACCGGGAGATACTAACTATGGCTACACCTTC. Its translation: CASSPGDTNYGYTF.

This clonotype was observed a handful of times. The chain uses TRBV20-1 and TRBJ2-5; perhaps TRBD2 as D (6 bases). The V and J ends lost 4 bases and 5 bases respectively, with 20 bases between them. Per the germline V gene, CDR1 is DFQATT and CDR2 is SNEGSKA (reference sequence). There are 15 residues in the CDR3. CDR3 in DNA: TGCAGTGCTACTCGGGCGGGGCCCCTCAGGGAGACCCAGTACTTC. Protein sequence: CSATRAGPLRETQYF.

This clonotype was observed a few times. The chain links TRBV18 to TRBJ2-5; D gene unclear. V was trimmed by 2 bases and J by 0 bases, leaving 4 bases between them. The germline V gene has CDR1 KGHSH and CDR2 LQKENI. The CDR3 contains 13 residues. The CDR3 protein is CASSPTDQETQYF. The CDR3, as DNA: TGTGCCAGCTCACCAACAGACCAAGAGACCCAGTACTTC.

The table lists this clonotype with many counts. The genes are TRBV5-1 and TRBJ2-1, with 9 bases aligning to TRBD2. This CDR3 comprises 15 residues. Germline CDR1 reads SGHRS; CDR2 reads YFSETQ. Trimming took 3 bases from V and 2 from J; bases not matched to a gene: 3. The CDR3 nucleotides read TGCGCCAGCAGCTGGACTAGCGCAACCTACAATGAGCAGTTCTTC. Its translation is CASSWTSATYNEQFF.

The CDR3 DNA reads as TGTGCCAGCAGCTTAGCACAGGGTTACGGAAACACCATATATTTT. Its protein is CASSLAQGYGNTIYF. V is TRBV7-9 and J is TRBJ1-3; perhaps TRBD1 as D (6 bases). The CDR3 has 15 residues. Germline CDR1 reads SEHNR; CDR2 reads FQNEAQ (reference sequence). The V end was cut by 0 bases, the J end by 4 bases, with 10 bases between.

This clonotype was seen ten or more times. V is TRBV7-6 and J is TRBJ2-1; 7 nucleotides line up with TRBD2. The CDR3 totals 15 residues. CDR1 is SGHVS, CDR2 FNYEAQ, per germline. The V segment lost 5 bases and the J segment 3 bases; nucleotides outside the gene matches: 7. The CDR3 sequence: CASSLSGTNYNEQFF. For the CDR3, the DNA is TGTGCCAGCAGCCTATCCGGGACTAACTACAATGAGCAGTTCTTC.

This chain connects TRBV12-3 or TRBV12-4 to TRBJ2-3; unclear D gene. V was pared by 3 bases and J by 5 bases, with 6 bases between. The CDR3 covers 12 residues. The CDR3 nucleotides are TGTGCCAGCAGTTTCACTCAAGATACGCAGTATTTT. Translating it yields CASSFTQDTQYF.

The chain employs TRBV7-6 and TRBJ2-2; 12 bases line up with TRBD2. The ends lost 5 bases at V and 8 bases at J; junction bases unmatched: 12. Per the germline V gene, CDR1 is SGHVS and CDR2 is FNYEAQ. The CDR3 totals 17 residues. CDR3 DNA sequence: TGTGCCAGCAGCCCGGACCTACTAGCGGGAGGTCCAGGGGAGCTGTTTTTT. This sequence encodes CASSPDLLAGGPGELFF.

The chain employs TRBV6-5 and TRBJ2-2; 8 bases match TRBD2. Germline CDR1 reads MNHEY; CDR2 reads SVGAGI. The J segment lost 7 bases and the V segment lost 0 bases, leaving 4 bases of the junction unmatched. CDR3 size: 15 residues. As DNA, the CDR3 is TGTGCCAGCAGTTACTCGACCAGCGGGGGCGGGGAGCTGTTTTTT. Translated: CASSYSTSGGGELFF.

This clonotype was detected only a few times. The chain couples TRBV27 to TRBJ2-2; D is perhaps TRBD2 (6 bases). CDR1 is MNHEY and CDR2 is SMNVEV in the germline V gene (reference sequence). V gave up 2 bases and J gave up 6 bases, with 10 bases separating them. This CDR3 is 14 amino acids long. The CDR3 DNA sequence: TGTGCCAGCAGTTTAAAGTGGGGGGCCGGGGAGCTGTTTTTT. Its protein product is CASSLKWGAGELFF.

The CDR3 here is CASSSLAGGDEQFF. The CDR3 DNA reads as TGTGCCAGCAGTTCCTTAGCGGGAGGTGATGAGCAGTTCTTC. The chain is built from TRBV6-2 or TRBV6-3 and TRBJ2-1, with 10 bases aligning to TRBD2. CDR1 MNHEY and CDR2 SVGEGT come from the germline V gene. This CDR3 has 14 amino acids. V shed 4 bases, J shed 8 bases, and the junction held 5 bases outside the gene matches.

This rearrangement joins TRBV6-5 to TRBJ1-1; 8 positions match TRBD1. The trim removed 2 bases at V and 5 bases at J, leaving 7 bases unmatched. CDR1 is MNHEY and CDR2 is SVGAGI in the germline V gene. The CDR3 runs to 15 residues. DNA for the CDR3: TGTGCCAGCAGTTACGGTCGACAGGGGTGGACTGAAGCTTTCTTT. Protein sequence: CASSYGRQGWTEAFF.

Only a few counts were recorded for this clonotype. V and J are TRBV6-1 and TRBJ1-5, with 7 bases matching TRBD1. The germline V gene has CDR1 MNHNS and CDR2 SASEGT. V was clipped by 0 bases and J by 3 bases; unmatched bases: 5. The CDR3 has 16 residues. The CDR3 sequence: CASSEAFGQVNQPQHF. In nucleotides, the CDR3 is TGTGCCAGCAGTGAAGCGTTCGGACAGGTCAATCAGCCCCAGCATTTT.

This clonotype was picked up many times. The rearrangement links TRBV7-9 to TRBJ1-2, with 9 bases matching TRBD1. Germline V gene data show CDR1 as SEHNR and CDR2 as FQNEAQ (reference sequence). The CDR3 has 16 residues. The J segment lost 5 bases and the V segment lost 4 bases, leaving 11 bases of the junction unmatched. CDR3 sequence reads: CASSSSTGGEKYGYTF. The CDR3 region has the DNA TGTGCCAGCAGCTCGTCAACAGGGGGCGAAAAGTATGGCTACACCTTC.

The sample holds a few counts of this clonotype. The genes are TRBV4-2 and TRBJ2-7, with D maybe TRBD2 (5 bases). CDR1 and CDR2 from the germline V gene are LGHNA and YNFKEQ. The CDR3 length is 14 residues. With 1 base removed from V and 2 bases from J, the gap between germline ends came to 9 bases. CDR3 in DNA: TGTGCCAGCAGCCAAGGACCGGGAACCTACGAGCAGTACTTC. This encodes CASSQGPGTYEQYF.

The chain recombines TRBV4-1 with TRBJ1-6, with D hard to call. The CDR3 runs to 13 residues. Germline assignment: CDR1 MGHRA and CDR2 YSYEKL. V dropped 4 bases and J dropped 7 bases, with 8 bases sitting between them. In nucleotides, the CDR3 is TGCGCCAGCAGCCTCGGACTCAATTCACCCCTCCACTTT. This encodes CASSLGLNSPLHF.

This clonotype was recorded many times. The rearrangement uses TRBV5-1 and TRBJ2-5; 9 nucleotides agree with TRBD1. Germline trimming cut 0 bases from V and 7 bases from J; bases unmatched to any gene: 4. CDR1 is SGHRS, CDR2 YFSETQ, per germline. The CDR3 runs to 14 residues. The CDR3 coding sequence is TGCGCCAGCAGCTTGGGGACAGGGGCCGGGACCCAGTACTTC. Residues: CASSLGTGAGTQYF.

This clonotype was seen a few times. The chain links TRBV20-1 to TRBJ2-7; 8 bases fit TRBD2. Trimming at V came to 0 bases and at J to 3 bases, leaving 7 bases not matched to a gene. The CDR3 is made up of 15 amino acids. Germline values: CDR1 DFQATT, CDR2 SNEGSKA (reference sequence). The DNA for the CDR3 is TGCAGTGCTAGAGAGGGAAGCGGGAGTGGCTACGAGCAGTACTTC. Translation gives CSAREGSGSGYEQYF.

This clonotype was detected a few times. The chain is built from TRBV6-1 and TRBJ2-2; no reliable D call. V lost 4 bases and J lost 4, with 10 bases in between. CDR1 and CDR2 from the germline V gene are MNHNS and SASEGT. This CDR3 has 14 amino acids. The CDR3 here is CASSGVWGTGELFF. CDR3 DNA sequence: TGTGCCAGCAGTGGGGTGTGGGGCACCGGGGAGCTGTTTTTT.

Turning to this clonotype: A much bigger clone sits one base away, suggesting this may be a read error. The rearrangement links TRBV5-6 to TRBJ1-1, with D possibly being TRBD1 (5 bases). V lost 4 bases and J 9 bases, leaving 19 bases between the germline ends. The CDR3 length is 14 residues. Germline V CDR1 and CDR2: SGHDT, YYEEEE. The CDR3 here is CASSITGLGTQAFF. DNA for the CDR3: TGTGCCAGCAGCATAACCGGGCTTGGGACTCAAGCTTTCTTT.

Ten or more counts support this clonotype. This chain joins TRBV4-1 and TRBJ2-5; 14 bases are shared with TRBD2. J gave up 5 bases and V 4 bases, and 6 bases lay outside the gene matches. Germline lookup yields CDR1 MGHRA and CDR2 YSYEKL. This CDR3 spans 16 amino acids. The CDR3 sequence is CASSLGTSGGDETQYF. As DNA, the CDR3 is TGCGCCAGCAGCCTTGGGACTAGCGGGGGCGACGAGACCCAGTACTTC.

The chain carries TRBV2 and TRBJ1-1; perhaps TRBD1 as D (6 bases). The V gene lost 2 bases and the J gene lost 11 bases, with 15 bases spanning the gap. The CDR3 totals 13 residues. Germline values: CDR1 SNHLY, CDR2 FYNNEI. The CDR3 reads CASSERGQPRAFF. Written as DNA, the CDR3 is TGTGCCAGCAGTGAAAGAGGACAGCCCAGGGCTTTCTTT.

This clonotype was found once. The gene calls are TRBV9 and TRBJ2-1; TRBD1 aligns across 8 bases. J was trimmed by 6 bases and V by 2 bases; bases with no gene match: 4. The germline gives CDR1 SGDLS, CDR2 YYNGEE. The CDR3 extends over 14 amino acids. CDR3 amino acids: CASSVRGPSNEQFF. CDR3 sequence (DNA): TGTGCCAGCAGCGTCAGGGGGCCGAGCAATGAGCAGTTCTTC.

This clonotype was detected only a few times. The CDR3 loop is CASSYSPSGANVLTF. As DNA, the CDR3 is TGTGCCAGCAGTTACTCTCCTTCTGGGGCCAACGTCCTGACTTTC. The genes are TRBV6-5 and TRBJ2-6; D uncertain. Germline V gene lookup returns CDR1 MNHEY and CDR2 SVGAGI. The CDR3 sequence is 15 residues long. V was pared by 0 bases and J by 1 base, with 4 bases between.

In this sample, this clonotype turned up many times. The rearrangement links TRBV7-9 to TRBJ2-2; 10 nucleotides match TRBD1. The CDR3 runs 17 residues. Unmatched junction bases numbered 11, after V lost 5 bases and J lost 5 bases. The germline V gene has CDR1 SEHNR and CDR2 FQNEAQ (reference sequence). The CDR3 here is CASSHRDRGRGTGELFF. CDR3 sequence (DNA): TGTGCCAGCAGCCACCGGGACAGGGGACGAGGGACCGGGGAGCTGTTTTTT.

The chain uses TRBV15 and TRBJ2-7; 7 bases are shared with TRBD1. The CDR3 has 14 amino acids. The trim removed 0 bases at V and 4 bases at J, leaving 3 bases unmatched. The germline V gene encodes CDR1 LNHNV and CDR2 YYDKDF (reference sequence). CDR3 sequence: CATSRDLGQYEQYF. For the CDR3, the DNA is TGTGCCACCAGCAGAGATCTGGGACAGTACGAGCAGTACTTC.

Many counts were recorded for this clonotype. The CDR3 DNA is TGCAGTGCTAGAGACGGTTCCACTCGACTAGCGGGAGTGGCTAGTGAGCAGTTCTTC. Translating it yields CSARDGSTRLAGVASEQFF. The rearrangement links TRBV20-1 to TRBJ2-1; 12 bases match TRBD2. The CDR3 length is 19 residues. CDR1 is DFQATT, CDR2 SNEGSKA, per germline (reference sequence). The V and J ends lost 0 bases and 9 bases, in that order; junction bases with no gene match: 18.

The rearrangement uses TRBV28 and TRBJ2-6, with D maybe TRBD2 (7 bases). The CDR3 has 18 residues. The ends were cut back, 6 bases at V and 0 bases at J, with 18 bases in the middle. Germline lookup yields CDR1 MDHEN and CDR2 SYDVKM. The CDR3 sequence is CASSTPSGGLSGANVLTF. Written as DNA, the CDR3 is TGTGCCAGCAGCACCCCCTCCGGGGGGCTCTCTGGGGCCAACGTCCTGACTTTC.

This clonotype has only a few counts. CDR3 DNA: TGTGCCAGCAGTGCGGACTCGGTCTCTGGAAACACCATATATTTT. It codes for CASSADSVSGNTIYF. V and J are TRBV2 and TRBJ1-3; D is undetermined. V lost 4 bases and J lost 0, with 10 bases in between. The V gene's germline CDR1 is SNHLY and CDR2 FYNNEI. The CDR3 has 15 amino acids.

This clonotype was detected only a few times. The chain joins TRBV6-2 or TRBV6-3 to TRBJ2-7; no firm D call. Germline V gives CDR1 MNHEY, CDR2 SVGEGT. V was shortened by 1 base and J by 5 bases, with 6 bases between the two germline ends. This CDR3 comprises 12 residues. CDR3 DNA sequence: TGTGCCAGCAGTTACTTTGGGGACGAGCAGTACTTC. This codes for CASSYFGDEQYF.

The genes are TRBV4-3 and TRBJ2-7; 8 bases line up with TRBD2. The J segment lost 0 bases and the V segment lost 3 bases, leaving 7 bases of the junction unmatched. The germline V gene encodes CDR1 LGHNA and CDR2 YSLEER. This CDR3 has 16 amino acids. Here the CDR3 DNA reads TGCGCCAGCAGCCATTTCGGGGGGGCAGGCTCCTACGAGCAGTACTTC. Translating gives CASSHFGGAGSYEQYF.